The 30 T cell receptor beta chains given below trace back to one sample, sequenced in a study of T cells after yellow fever vaccination. MiXCR, run by TCRdb on the 5' RACE reads, gives a single entry per CDR3 protein. The sample has more than 300,000 distinct CDR3 sequences; approximately 4.5% are singletons. The source material was PBMCs, sampled 15 days after the yellow fever booster vaccination. The source of these receptors is a man aged 18 to 35 who received the YFV17D yellow fever vaccine.

This clonotype was picked up a small number of times. The V gene is TRBV5-4, the J gene TRBJ1-1; D not certain. Germline assignment: CDR1 SGHNT and CDR2 YYREEE (reference sequence). The CDR3 has 14 residues. The V and J ends lost 2 bases and 1 base respectively, with 9 bases between them. The CDR3, as DNA: TGTGCCAGCAGCTTTCCCACCGGGAACACTGAAGCTTTCTTT. It is translated as CASSFPTGNTEAFF. The entire variable domain, with the rest obtained from reference TRBV5-4 and TRBJ1-1, is as follows: ETGVTQSPTHLIKTRGQQVTLRCSSQSGHNTVSWYQQALGQGPQFIFQYYREEENGRGNFPPRFSGLQFPNYSSELNVNALELDDSALYLCASSFPTGNTEAFFGQGTRLTVV.

The gene calls are TRBV5-8 and TRBJ2-1; 8 bases fit TRBD1. Trimming removed 4 bases from V and 2 bases from J; junction bases left unmatched: 8. Germline V gene lookup returns CDR1 SGHTS and CDR2 YDEGEE. The CDR3 is made up of 16 amino acids. Here the CDR3 DNA reads TGTGCCAGCAGCCCCGGACAGGGTATAACCTACAATGAGCAGTTCTTC. Its protein is CASSPGQGITYNEQFF.

This clonotype was recorded a few times. The V and J genes are TRBV4-1 and TRBJ2-1, with 10 bases matching TRBD2. Germline V gives CDR1 MGHRA, CDR2 YSYEKL. This CDR3 region has 16 residues. V lost 4 bases and J lost 3; bases outside the gene matches: 6. The CDR3 loop reads CASSPGERGGYNEQFF. The CDR3 bases are TGCGCCAGCAGCCCCGGGGAGCGGGGGGGCTACAATGAGCAGTTCTTC.

This clonotype was seen repeatedly, ten times or more. The chain uses TRBV19 and TRBJ2-5; D possibly corresponds to TRBD1 (5 bases). The CDR3 sequence is 15 residues long. CDR1 and CDR2 from the germline V gene are LNHDA and SQIVND (reference sequence). V was pared by 6 bases and J by 3 bases, with 17 bases between. The CDR3 sequence: CASRKRSGREETQYF. The DNA for the CDR3 is TGTGCCAGTAGAAAGAGATCGGGCAGGGAAGAGACCCAGTACTTC. Looking up the rest from reference TRBV19 and TRBJ2-5 gives the full variable domain: DGGITQSPKYLFRKEGQNVTLSCEQNLNHDAMYWYRQDPGQGLRLIYYSQIVNDFQKGDIAEGYSVSREKKESFPLTVTSAQKNPTAFYLCASRKRSGREETQYFGPGTRLLVL.

This clonotype came up a few times. This chain connects TRBV7-9 to TRBJ2-1; a weak D match, TRBD2 (7 bases). V dropped 8 bases and J dropped 1 base, with 12 bases sitting between them. The CDR3 loop spans 14 amino acids. CDR1 and CDR2 (germline): SEHNR, FQNEAQ (reference sequence). The DNA for the CDR3 is TGTGCCAGCGGAGGGGGGGGATCCTACAATGAGCAGTTCTTC. Its translation: CASGGGGSYNEQFF.

This clonotype was observed a few times. This chain connects TRBV12-3 or TRBV12-4 to TRBJ2-1; D gene unclear. The CDR3 runs 12 residues. The V gene lost 2 bases and the J gene lost 9 bases, with 8 bases spanning the gap. In DNA, the CDR3 is TGTGCCAGCAGTTTACTCGGCATTGAGCAGTTCTTC. Protein: CASSLLGIEQFF.

This clonotype was seen a few times. The chain joins TRBV7-2 to TRBJ2-7; TRBD2 might be the D (5 bases). The CDR3 totals 16 residues. Germline CDR1 reads SGHTA; CDR2 reads FQGNSA. V lost 1 base to trimming and J lost 1 base, with 14 bases between them. CDR3 residues: CASSLGEYIFSYEQYF. The DNA of the CDR3 is TGTGCCAGCAGCTTAGGGGAGTACATCTTTTCCTACGAGCAGTACTTC.

This clonotype appeared a few times. The chain combines TRBV5-5 with TRBJ2-1; perhaps D is TRBD1 or TRBD2 (6 bases each). The CDR3 extends over 16 amino acids. V gave up 4 bases and J gave up 0 bases, with 14 bases separating them. The germline CDR1 and CDR2 sequences are SGHKS and YYEKEE (reference sequence). The CDR3 loop reads CASSPGGGLSYNEQFF. Here the CDR3 DNA reads TGTGCCAGCAGCCCCGGAGGGGGACTCTCCTACAATGAGCAGTTCTTC.

The chain has TRBV30 and TRBJ2-3, with 14 bases lining up with TRBD2. With V trimmed by 2 bases and J by 5 bases, 3 bases remained unmatched. This CDR3 spans 15 amino acids. Germline assignment: CDR1 GTSNPN and CDR2 SVGIG (reference sequence). CDR3 nucleotide sequence: TGTGCCTGGAGTCCGGGACTAGCGGGGGTAGATACGCAGTATTTT. Its translation is CAWSPGLAGVDTQYF. Complete variable domain (other parts from reference TRBV30 and TRBJ2-3): SQTIHQWPATLVQPVGSPLSLECTVEGTSNPNLYWYRQAAGRGLQLLFYSVGIGQISSEVPQNLSASRPQDRQFILSSKKLLLSDSGFYLCAWSPGLAGVDTQYFGPGTRLTVL.

The chain is built from TRBV19 and TRBJ1-3; D uncertain. V was trimmed by 8 bases and J by 0 bases, leaving 17 bases between them. The germline CDR1 and CDR2 sequences are LNHDA and SQIVND (reference sequence). CDR3 length: 16 amino acids. CDR3 in DNA: TGTGCCAGTCACGCACGGTTCTCAAACTCTGGAAACACCATATATTTT. The encoded protein is CASHARFSNSGNTIYF.

This clonotype has just a few counts. The rearrangement joins TRBV19 to TRBJ2-7; 10 bases match TRBD1. The junction had 3 bases not matched to a gene; V was cut back by 1 base and J by 6 bases. The CDR3 is 14 residues long. In germline, CDR1 is LNHDA, CDR2 SQIVND (reference sequence). CDR3 nucleotide sequence: TGTGCCAGTAGTATAGCCGGGACAGGGGTCGAGCAGTACTTC. Protein sequence: CASSIAGTGVEQYF.

This clonotype was seen a few times. The chain combines TRBV18 with TRBJ2-7; D call uncertain. CDR3 length equals 13 residues. Per the germline V gene, CDR1 is KGHSH and CDR2 is LQKENI. Trimming removed 0 bases from V and 5 bases from J, with 8 bases in between. Here the CDR3 DNA reads TGTGCCAGCTCACCACCGACTCCCGACGAGCAGTACTTC. Its translation is CASSPPTPDEQYF.

V usage is TRBV6-2 or TRBV6-3 and J usage is TRBJ1-1, with 8 bases aligning to TRBD1. With 7 bases clipped from V and 0 bases from J, the junction kept 4 bases outside the gene matches. The CDR3 contains 14 residues. CDR1 is MNHEY, CDR2 SVGEGT, per germline. CDR3 residues: CASTRDRMNTEAFF. The CDR3 region has the DNA TGTGCCAGCACCCGGGACAGGATGAACACTGAAGCTTTCTTT.

Ten or more counts support this clonotype. The chain links TRBV10-3 to TRBJ1-2; maybe TRBD1 (5 bases). Trimming left V 6 bases short and J 1 base short, with 12 bases between. The germline CDR1 and CDR2 sequences are ENHRY and SYGVKD. The CDR3 is made up of 14 amino acids. The DNA of the CDR3 is TGTGCCATCAGCGCCGACAGCCTTAACTATGGCTACACCTTC. It yields the protein CAISADSLNYGYTF.

The CDR3 protein is CASSLGKGRLASLHF. In DNA form, the CDR3 reads TGTGCCAGCAGCTTGGGGAAGGGCCGTTTAGCGTCCCTCCACTTT. V gene TRBV5-6 combines with J gene TRBJ1-6; D gene unclear. CDR3 length: 15 residues. CDR1 is SGHDT and CDR2 is YYEEEE in the germline V gene. Trimming removed 0 bases from V and 14 bases from J, with 18 bases in between.

The sample holds many counts of this clonotype. The J gene is TRBJ2-7, the V gene TRBV5-1; 8 bases map to TRBD1. V was clipped by 0 bases and J by 6 bases; unmatched bases: 5. Germline V gives CDR1 SGHRS, CDR2 YFSETQ. The CDR3 runs 14 residues. The CDR3 reads CASSLEQGVSEQYF. In nucleotides, the CDR3 is TGCGCCAGCAGCTTGGAACAGGGGGTAAGCGAGCAGTACTTC.

This clonotype turned up a few times. The chain couples TRBV7-3 to TRBJ1-1, with D maybe TRBD1 (6 bases). The CDR3 runs 12 residues. The V end was cut by 5 bases, the J end by 7 bases, with 11 bases between. CDR1 and CDR2 (germline): SGHTA, FQGTGA. Here the CDR3 DNA reads TGTGCCAGCAGCCCCGGGGGACATGAAGCTTTCTTT. It is translated as CASSPGGHEAFF. The variable domain in full, completed from reference TRBV7-3 and TRBJ1-1, reads GAGVSQTPSNKVTEKGKYVELRCDPISGHTALYWYRQSLGQGPEFLIYFQGTGAADDSGLPNDRFFAVRPEGSVSTLKIQRTERGDSAVYLCASSPGGHEAFFGQGTRLTVV.

This clonotype was recorded many times. The CDR3 bases are TGTGCCAGCAGCTTGCCGGGGTTTGAGACCCAGTACTTC. Translating it yields CASSLPGFETQYF. This sequence joins TRBV5-6 and TRBJ2-5, with D perhaps matching TRBD2 (5 bases). V gave up 1 base and J gave up 5 bases, with 9 bases separating them. Germline lookup yields CDR1 SGHDT and CDR2 YYEEEE. The CDR3 consists of 13 residues.

The genes are TRBV7-8 and TRBJ2-7; 7 bases agree with TRBD1. The trim removed 6 bases at V and 4 bases at J, leaving 3 bases unmatched. CDR3 length equals 12 residues. In germline, CDR1 is SGHVS, CDR2 FQNEAQ. The CDR3 nucleotides are TGTGCCAGCAGATTGGACAGGTACGAGCAGTACTTC. Translating gives CASRLDRYEQYF.

The table lists this clonotype with a few counts. CDR3 loop: CSAGDGFAGVGDTQYF. DNA for the CDR3: TGCAGTGCTGGGGATGGATTTGCGGGGGTGGGAGATACGCAGTATTTT. The chain links TRBV20-1 to TRBJ2-3, with 7 bases fitting TRBD2. The CDR3 has 16 amino acids. The junction had 16 bases not matched to a gene; V was cut back by 5 bases and J by 5 bases. Germline V lookup: CDR1 DFQATT, CDR2 SNEGSKA (reference sequence).

The chain has TRBV9 and TRBJ1-4, with D uncertain. Trimming left V 2 bases short and J 2 bases short, with 10 bases between. CDR3 length: 15 amino acids. Germline V gene data show CDR1 as SGDLS and CDR2 as YYNGEE. As DNA, the CDR3 is TGTGCCAGCAGCGTCGGACGCTGGACTAATGAAAAACTGTTTTTT. It translates to CASSVGRWTNEKLFF.

This clonotype was observed a handful of times. The rearrangement joins TRBV7-3 to TRBJ1-6; D unclear. Germline CDR1 SGHTA, CDR2 FQGTGA. The CDR3 contains 14 residues. Trimming left V 0 bases short and J 10 bases short, with 10 bases between. The CDR3 protein is CASSLTNSGSPLHF. The CDR3 coding sequence is TGTGCCAGCAGCTTAACAAACAGTGGGTCACCCCTCCACTTT.

V gene TRBV4-1 combines with J gene TRBJ2-2, with 8 bases fitting TRBD2. This CDR3 has 17 amino acids. Germline V gene lookup returns CDR1 MGHRA and CDR2 YSYEKL. V trimming: 1 base; J trimming: 0 bases; junction bases outside the gene matches: 4. CDR3 sequence (DNA): TGCGCCAGCAGCCAAGCCGCGGGACTAGCGAACACCGGGGAGCTGTTTTTT. Its protein product is CASSQAAGLANTGELFF.

This clonotype was seen at least ten times. The chain uses TRBV27 and TRBJ2-1; 9 positions match TRBD1. With 5 bases clipped from V and 4 bases from J, the junction kept 9 bases outside the gene matches. CDR1 is MNHEY and CDR2 is SMNVEV in the germline V gene (reference sequence). The CDR3 length is 16 residues. CDR3 sequence: CASSPTTGGAYNEQFF. The CDR3 DNA sequence: TGTGCCAGCAGTCCCACGACAGGGGGGGCATACAATGAGCAGTTCTTC.

The V and J genes are TRBV18 and TRBJ1-6; 8 bases align to TRBD1. From germline, CDR1 is KGHSH and CDR2 LQKENI. V was pared by 3 bases and J by 9 bases, with 10 bases of the junction left unmatched. The length of the CDR3 is 16 residues. The CDR3 bases are TGTGCCAGCTCACCGGTTGGGGCAGGGGGCGCTTCACCCCTCCACTTT. It codes for CASSPVGAGGASPLHF.

V usage is TRBV12-3 or TRBV12-4 and J usage is TRBJ1-3; the match to TRBD1 covers 8 bases. J gave up 6 bases and V 3 bases, and 4 bases lay outside the gene matches. CDR3 length equals 14 residues. CDR3 nucleotides: TGTGCCAGCAGTTTTTGGACAGGGATAAACACCATATATTTT. As protein: CASSFWTGINTIYF.

This clonotype was seen ten or more times. The chain is built from TRBV5-1 and TRBJ1-1, with D unclear. This CDR3 region has 16 residues. V was trimmed by 3 bases and J by 4 bases, leaving 19 bases between them. Germline-derived CDR1 and CDR2 are SGHRS and YFSETQ. CDR3 sequence: CASSWGRGGWGTEAFF. The CDR3 DNA sequence: TGCGCCAGCAGCTGGGGAAGAGGAGGTTGGGGCACTGAAGCTTTCTTT.

This clonotype was observed at least ten times. The CDR3 nucleotides are TGTGCCAGCAGCCACCGAGGGACTATGACAGATACGCAGTATTTT. Translated: CASSHRGTMTDTQYF. The chain uses TRBV14 and TRBJ2-3, with 7 bases lining up with TRBD2. This CDR3 is 15 amino acids long. Germline V gene sequence: CDR1 SGHDN, CDR2 FVKESK. Germline trimming cut 3 bases from V and 3 bases from J; bases unmatched to any gene: 6.

This clonotype was observed many times. The chain joins TRBV12-3 or TRBV12-4 to TRBJ2-7, with unresolved D. The CDR3 is 14 amino acids. Trimming shortened V by 6 bases and J by 3 bases, and 15 bases separated the two germline ends. The CDR3: CASSWAGRFYEQYF. DNA of the CDR3: TGTGCCAGCAGCTGGGCTGGACGGTTCTACGAGCAGTACTTC.

This clonotype was detected only a few times. The J gene is TRBJ1-1, the V gene TRBV3-1, with D perhaps TRBD1 (5 bases). The CDR3 sequence is 16 residues long. V lost 2 bases, J lost 0 bases, and 13 bases lay in between. CDR1 is LGHDT, CDR2 YNNKEL, per germline (reference sequence). CDR3 sequence reads: CASSQIWGGMNTEAFF. Written as DNA, the CDR3 is TGTGCCAGCAGCCAAATATGGGGGGGAATGAACACTGAAGCTTTCTTT.